These 16 T cell receptor beta chains share one sample of origin, sequenced in a study of T-cell reconstitution after alpha-beta-depleted transplantation in children. Preparation of the TCRbeta library was carried out with unique molecular identifiers. MiXCR, applied by TCRdb to the PCR reads, yields one record per CDR3 protein. This table holds roughly 150,000 distinct CDR3 sequences, 11% found once. The sample here was PBMCs, taken before TCRalphabeta/CD19-depleted stem cell transplant. The receptors originated from a boy aged 2 to 10 with acute myeloid leukemia, due to receive a stem cell transplant.

This clonotype came up many times. The V call is TRBV4-2, the J call TRBJ2-3, with 9 bases that match TRBD2. The V and J ends lost 1 base and 2 bases, in that order; junction bases with no gene match: 4. Germline V gene data show CDR1 as LGHNA and CDR2 as YNFKEQ. CDR3 length: 16 amino acids. This CDR3 is CASSQALAGHTDTQYF. The CDR3 DNA follows: TGTGCCAGCAGCCAAGCCCTAGCGGGACACACAGATACGCAGTATTTT.

This clonotype was seen at least ten times. V gene TRBV18 combines with J gene TRBJ2-3; unclear D gene. The CDR3 has 15 residues. Between the trimmed V and J ends, which lost 3 bases and 2 bases, there was a span of 12 bases. CDR1 is KGHSH and CDR2 is LQKENI in the germline V gene. CDR3 loop: CASSPLEAPTDTQYF. Written as DNA, the CDR3 is TGTGCCAGCTCACCGCTTGAGGCCCCCACAGATACGCAGTATTTT. Drawing the rest from reference TRBV18 and TRBJ2-3, the complete variable domain is NAGVMQNPRHLVRRRGQEARLRCSPMKGHSHVYWYRQLPEEGLKFMVYLQKENIIDESGMPKERFSAEFPKEGPSILRIQQVVRGDSAAYFCASSPLEAPTDTQYFGPGTRLTVL.

This clonotype was counted many times. The chain recombines TRBV7-8 with TRBJ2-7; 8 nucleotides agree with TRBD2. Germline lookup yields CDR1 SGHVS and CDR2 FQNEAQ. CDR3 length: 14 residues. With 5 bases clipped from V and 6 bases from J, the junction kept 9 bases outside the gene matches. The CDR3 loop is CASSRSGTRGEQYF. The CDR3 nucleotides are TGTGCCAGCAGCCGATCCGGGACTAGGGGCGAGCAGTACTTC.

This rearrangement joins TRBV27 to TRBJ2-7; a possible D gene is TRBD2 (7 bases). The CDR3 spans 15 residues. The V end lost 3 bases, the J end lost 0 bases, and 12 bases lay between the germline ends. Per germline, CDR1 MNHEY and CDR2 SMNVEV (reference sequence). CDR3 region: CASSFTGGSSYEQYF. In DNA form, the CDR3 reads TGTGCCAGCAGTTTTACGGGGGGCAGCTCCTACGAGCAGTACTTC.

This clonotype was observed at least ten times. The V gene is TRBV5-5, the J gene TRBJ2-3; TRBD2 aligns across 12 bases. Trimming removed 0 bases from V and 4 bases from J; junction bases left unmatched: 3. The CDR3 loop spans 16 amino acids. CDR1 is SGHKS and CDR2 is YYEKEE in the germline V gene (reference sequence). In nucleotides, the CDR3 is TGTGCCAGCAGCTTGGGACTAGCGGGGGTGGCAGATACGCAGTATTTT. Translating gives CASSLGLAGVADTQYF.

This clonotype came up many times. V usage is TRBV4-1 and J usage is TRBJ1-3; D might be TRBD1 (6 bases). V was cut by 4 bases and J by 0 bases, with 16 bases left in between. The CDR3 consists of 17 residues. Germline V gene lookup returns CDR1 MGHRA and CDR2 YSYEKL. Here the CDR3 DNA reads TGCGCCAGCAGCCCGTTGACAGGATTGAGCTCTGGAAACACCATATATTTT. The encoded protein is CASSPLTGLSSGNTIYF.

Ten or more counts support this clonotype. This chain joins TRBV11-2 and TRBJ2-5; 10 bases are a match to TRBD2. V lost 1 base to trimming and J lost 5 bases; unmatched junction nucleotides: 4. The germline V gene has CDR1 SGHAT and CDR2 FQNNGV. The CDR3 is 15 residues long. DNA for the CDR3: TGTGCCAGCAGCTTAGGTAGCGGGAGGTTGGAGACCCAGTACTTC. As protein: CASSLGSGRLETQYF. Supplemented by reference TRBV11-2 and TRBJ2-5, the full variable domain reads EAGVAQSPRYKIIEKRQSVAFWCNPISGHATLYWYQQILGQGPKLLIQFQNNGVVDDSQLPKDRFSAERLKGVDSTLKIQPAKLEDSAVYLCASSLGSGRLETQYFGPGTRLLVL.

This clonotype was picked up many times. In DNA, the CDR3 is TGTGCCAGCTCAGGTGGATCAGCAGATACGCAGTATTTT. Translating it yields CASSGGSADTQYF. The J gene is TRBJ2-3, the V gene TRBV18; D ambiguous. CDR3 length equals 13 residues. CDR1 is KGHSH and CDR2 is LQKENI in the germline V gene. The ends were cut back, 5 bases at V and 4 bases at J, with 10 bases in the middle. Filled out from reference TRBV18 and TRBJ2-3, the complete variable domain reads NAGVMQNPRHLVRRRGQEARLRCSPMKGHSHVYWYRQLPEEGLKFMVYLQKENIIDESGMPKERFSAEFPKEGPSILRIQQVVRGDSAAYFCASSGGSADTQYFGPGTRLTVL.

Points on this clonotype: Just one base apart from a much larger clone, this may be a read error. The CDR3 loop reads CASSDQDEQYF. Written as DNA, the CDR3 is TGTGCCAGCAGCGACCAGGACGAGCAGTACTTC. V usage is TRBV13 and J usage is TRBJ2-7; D is undetermined. This CDR3 comprises 11 residues. Germline CDR1 reads PRHDT; CDR2 reads FYEKMQ (reference sequence). V lost 5 bases, J lost 5 bases, and 7 bases lay in between.

This clonotype was detected many times. This sequence joins TRBV5-5 and TRBJ2-1; D uncertain. The germline V and J ends were trimmed by 4 bases and 0 bases, with 11 bases remaining between them. The CDR3 sequence is 15 residues long. Germline V CDR1 and CDR2: SGHKS, YYEKEE (reference sequence). The chain's CDR3 is CASSHGLSSYNEQFF. The CDR3 coding sequence is TGTGCCAGCAGCCATGGTCTTAGCTCCTACAATGAGCAGTTCTTC.

This clonotype was detected ten times or more. V is TRBV21-1 and J is TRBJ2-5; TRBD1 is taken as the D call from the table, unchecked against the DNA. TRBV21-1 has pseudogene status. The CDR3 covers 16 residues. The CDR3 is CASSKEPGQGQETQYF. CDR3 nucleotide sequence: TGTGCCAGCAGCAAAGAGCCAGGACAGGGGCAAGAGACCCAGTACTTC.

In its sample, this clonotype was seen many times. The chain uses TRBV12-3 or TRBV12-4 and TRBJ1-4, with TRBD1 matching over 7 bases. The CDR3 totals 14 residues. V was clipped by 0 bases and J by 8 bases; unmatched bases: 3. CDR3 sequence (DNA): TGTGCCAGCAGTTTAGCTTGGACAGGAGAAAAACTGTTTTTT. Translation gives CASSLAWTGEKLFF.

This clonotype was observed many times. The chain links TRBV5-1 to TRBJ2-1; 8 nucleotides agree with TRBD1. CDR1 and CDR2 from the germline V gene are SGHRS and YFSETQ. The V segment lost 7 bases and the J segment 7 bases; nucleotides outside the gene matches: 7. The length of the CDR3 is 13 residues. The CDR3 region has the DNA TGCGCCAGCGGCCCGGACAGGGAAAATGAGCAGTTCTTC. Amino acids: CASGPDRENEQFF.

This clonotype was seen ten or more times. V is TRBV24-1 and J is TRBJ2-7, with TRBD2 matching over 10 bases. The germline gives CDR1 KGHDR, CDR2 SFDVKD. This CDR3 comprises 16 residues. Trimming cost V 1 base and J 0 bases; bases outside gene matches: 2. DNA for the CDR3: TGTGCCACCAGTGATTTTTCTAGCGGGGGCTCCTACGAGCAGTACGTC. Amino acids: CATSDFSSGGSYEQYV.

The chain links TRBV23-1 to TRBJ1-2; D is undetermined. TRBV23-1 is flagged as an ORF with uncertain function. The germline V and J ends were trimmed by 2 bases and 5 bases, with 15 bases remaining between them. The CDR3 totals 15 residues. The CDR3 spells CASSQRAASLYGYTF. The CDR3 DNA sequence: TGCGCCAGCAGTCAAAGGGCCGCGAGTTTGTATGGCTACACCTTC.

This clonotype appeared many times. This chain uses TRBV29-1 with TRBJ1-2; 7 bases are shared with TRBD1. J was trimmed by 10 bases and V by 7 bases; bases with no gene match: 12. The CDR3 loop spans 12 amino acids. The germline V gene has CDR1 SQVTM and CDR2 ANQGSEA. Here the CDR3 reads CSAIQGGDPYTF. CDR3 sequence (DNA): TGCAGCGCAATCCAGGGGGGGGATCCCTACACCTTC.